A single sample is the source of the 14 T cell receptor beta chains below, sequenced in a study of blood T cell repertoires in COVID-19 (TCRdb year 2020). The library came from the immunoSEQ multiplex PCR assay. Not all clones reach the TCRdb copy of this immuneACCESS table, which keeps in-frame sequences only. Checked studies attribute under half of the gap to unresolved V genes and leave the rest unexplained. The sample table holds some 300,000 clones, of which about 87% were seen once. Clones ranked in the top ten supply 5.5% to 8.5% of the sample. The sample consisted of peripheral blood. The receptors originated from a woman aged 25-40 years who had recovered from COVID-19.

The V and J genes are TRBV5-6 and TRBJ1-4; D uncertain. CDR3 length: 15 residues. From germline, CDR1 is SGHDT and CDR2 YYEEEE. Trimming took 0 bases from V and 5 from J, leaving 11 bases between them. For the CDR3, the DNA is TGTGCCAGCAGCTTGGGCCAGGTCGCAAATGAAAAACTGTTTTTT. Amino acids: CASSLGQVANEKLFF.

V and J are TRBV7-6 and TRBJ2-3; D gene uncertain. Between the trimmed V and J ends, which lost 1 base and 6 bases, there was a span of 14 bases. This CDR3 has 15 residues. Germline V lookup: CDR1 SGHVS, CDR2 FNYEAQ. CDR3 bases: TGTGCCAGCAGCTTAGAATTGCTCGGTGCCGATACGCAGTATTTT. This encodes CASSLELLGADTQYF.

CDR3 nucleotides: TGTGCCACCCACAGGAACGAGGACACTGAAGCTTTCTTT. Translation: CATHRNEDTEAFF. The genes are TRBV2 and TRBJ1-1, with D tentatively TRBD1 (5 bases). The V end lost 10 bases, the J end lost 3 bases, and 15 bases lay between the germline ends. Germline assignment: CDR1 SNHLY and CDR2 FYNNEI. This CDR3 is built from 13 residues.

The CDR3, as DNA: TGTGCCAGCAGACTCCTGACACTGAACACTGAAGCTTTCTTT. Encoded protein: CASRLLTLNTEAFF. This chain connects TRBV27 to TRBJ1-1; no definite D call. In germline, CDR1 is MNHEY, CDR2 SMNVEV (reference sequence). The V end lost 6 bases, the J end lost 0 bases, and 11 bases lay between the germline ends. The CDR3 is made up of 14 amino acids.

This clone was observed a single time. The identical CDR3 is also encoded by other nucleotide sequences in the sample. The rearrangement links TRBV28 to TRBJ1-2; possibly TRBD1 for D (5 bases). Trimming removed 3 bases at V and 3 bases at J, with 11 bases between. The CDR3 contains 14 residues. CDR1 is MDHEN and CDR2 is SYDVKM in the germline V gene. CDR3 in amino acids: CASSLGPGYYGYTF. CDR3 sequence (DNA): TGTGCCAGCAGTTTGGGTCCAGGGTACTATGGCTACACCTTC.

This clone was found once. This sequence joins TRBV10-3 and TRBJ2-2; D is unclear. CDR3 length: 13 amino acids. V lost 4 bases and J 1 base, leaving 4 bases between the germline ends. Germline CDR1 ENHRY, CDR2 SYGVKD. Here the CDR3 reads CAISGGNTGELFF. CDR3 nucleotides: TGTGCCATCAGTGGAGGGAACACCGGGGAGCTGTTTTTT.

V is TRBV24-1 and J is TRBJ2-1, with 8 bases lining up with TRBD1. The CDR3 consists of 13 residues. Germline assignment: CDR1 KGHDR and CDR2 SFDVKD. The junction had 7 bases not matched to a gene; V was cut back by 7 bases and J by 9 bases. CDR3 bases: TGTGCCACCAGGGACAGGGAGACCTCTGAGCAGTTCTTC. Translated, it gives CATRDRETSEQFF.

V gene TRBV24-1 combines with J gene TRBJ2-5; TRBD2 is a possible D gene (7 bases). Trimming stripped 4 bases from V and 5 bases from J, with 22 bases between. The length of the CDR3 is 17 residues. Germline-derived CDR1 and CDR2 are KGHDR and SFDVKD. The CDR3 protein is CATSDPGRDIGRETQYF. The CDR3 region has the DNA TGTGCCACCAGTGACCCAGGACGGGACATCGGGAGGGAGACCCAGTACTTC.

Remarks on this clone: The sample contains more than one DNA sequence encoding this CDR3. The DNA of the CDR3 is TGTGCCAGCAGCCAAGGGCCTAGCGGCGTCTACGAGCAGTACTTC. Amino acids: CASSQGPSGVYEQYF. V usage is TRBV3-1 (or the pseudogene TRBV3-2) and J usage is TRBJ2-7; 7 bases agree with TRBD2. Germline V gene sequence: CDR1 LGHDT, CDR2 YNNKEL (reference sequence). CDR3 size: 15 residues. V lost 1 base, J lost 3 bases, and 6 bases stayed unmatched.

This chain connects TRBV28 to TRBJ1-1; D is uncertain. The V end was cut by 7 bases, the J end by 0 bases, with 12 bases between. Germline V gene data show CDR1 as MDHEN and CDR2 as SYDVKM. The CDR3 sequence is 14 residues long. The CDR3 sequence is CASKPQNVNTEAFF. CDR3 nucleotide sequence: TGTGCCAGCAAGCCACAGAACGTGAACACTGAAGCTTTCTTT.

This chain joins TRBV10-3 and TRBJ2-1; the D gene is possibly TRBD2 (6 bases). The CDR3 sequence is 17 residues long. CDR1 is ENHRY and CDR2 is SYGVKD in the germline V gene. The ends were cut back, 4 bases at V and 6 bases at J, with 22 bases in the middle. The CDR3 here is CAISGGGRGGSRNEQFF. The CDR3 DNA is TGTGCCATCAGTGGCGGAGGGCGGGGCGGATCCCGCAATGAGCAGTTCTTC.

The chain has TRBV5-6 and TRBJ2-2; 7 bases fit TRBD1. CDR3 size: 15 residues. Germline V CDR1 and CDR2: SGHDT, YYEEEE. J was trimmed by 4 bases and V by 0 bases; bases with no gene match: 3. CDR3 amino acids: CASSLVAGGTGELFF. Written as DNA, the CDR3 is TGTGCCAGCAGCTTGGTTGCAGGGGGCACCGGGGAGCTGTTTTTT.

CDR3 sequence reads: CSVWQNEKLFF. The CDR3 DNA reads TGCAGTGTTTGGCAAAATGAAAAACTGTTTTTT. The chain joins TRBV20-1 to TRBJ1-4; D gene ambiguous. Trimming removed 7 bases from V and 5 bases from J, with 8 bases in between. The CDR3 has 11 residues. The germline V gene encodes CDR1 DFQATT and CDR2 SNEGSKA (reference sequence).

This chain joins TRBV7-2 and TRBJ2-7; 10 nucleotides line up with TRBD2. CDR3 length equals 16 residues. The V segment lost 2 bases and the J segment 7 bases; nucleotides outside the gene matches: 11. The germline CDR1 and CDR2 sequences are SGHTA and FQGNSA. The CDR3 loop is CASSLSGSGGSREQYF. The CDR3 DNA is TGTGCCAGCAGCTTATCCGGTAGCGGGGGGTCGCGGGAGCAGTACTTC. Filled out from reference TRBV7-2 and TRBJ2-7, the complete variable domain reads GAGVSQSPSNKVTEKGKDVELRCDPISGHTALYWYRQSLGQGLEFLIYFQGNSAPDKSGLPSDRFSAERTGGSVSTLTIQRTQQEDSAVYLCASSLSGSGGSREQYFGPGTRLTVT.